What follows describes a single T cell receptor (beta chain). What it binds is unknown. V dropped 2 bases and J dropped 6 bases, with 16 bases sitting between them. This CDR3 has 16 amino acids. Germline CDR1 SGHTA, CDR2 FQGTGA. The table came from immunoSEQ multiplex PCR; TCRdb's copy has only in-frame clones and leaves some out. This sample has some 110,000 clones, with 84% found just once. This record belongs to a study of T cell responses to AZD1222 COVID-19 vaccine. Study observations and caveats: A mostly white British donor set with more females was recruited, and clonal diversity was possibly underestimated.

This TCR derives from an adult in good health. The chain has TRBV7-3 and TRBJ2-2; D may be TRBD2 (5 bases). Here the sequenced sample was peripheral blood, taken on day 0 of AZD1222 vaccination. CDR3 residues: CASSLVSAGGAGELFF. CDR3 DNA sequence: TGTGCCAGCAGCTTAGTGAGCGCGGGTGGTGCCGGGGAGCTGTTTTTT.